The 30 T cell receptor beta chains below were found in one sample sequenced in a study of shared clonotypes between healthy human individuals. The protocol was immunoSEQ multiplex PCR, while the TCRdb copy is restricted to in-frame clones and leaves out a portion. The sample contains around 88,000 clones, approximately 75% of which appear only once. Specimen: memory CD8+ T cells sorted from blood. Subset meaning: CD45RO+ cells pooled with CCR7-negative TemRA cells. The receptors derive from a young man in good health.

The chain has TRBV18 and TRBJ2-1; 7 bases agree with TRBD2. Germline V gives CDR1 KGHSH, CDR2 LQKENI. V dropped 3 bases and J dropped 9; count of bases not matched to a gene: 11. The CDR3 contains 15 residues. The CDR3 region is CASSPDWGGRAEQFF. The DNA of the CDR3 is TGTGCCAGCTCACCGGATTGGGGGGGTAGGGCTGAGCAGTTCTTC.

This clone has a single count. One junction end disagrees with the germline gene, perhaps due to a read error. DNA of the CDR3: TGTGCCAGCATCTTGTCCGGGGCCAGCTCCTACAATGAGCAGTTCTTC. It yields the protein CASILSGASSYNEQFF. The V gene is TRBV5-5, the J gene TRBJ2-1, with D possibly called TRBD1 or TRBD2 (5 bases each). Germline V CDR1 and CDR2: SGHKS, YYEKEE (reference sequence). The CDR3 length is 16 residues. The whole variable domain, remainder taken from reference TRBV5-5 and TRBJ2-1, is DAGVTQSPTHLIKTRGQQVTLRCSPISGHKSVSWYQQVLGQGPQFIFQYYEKEERGRGNFPDRFSARQFPNYSSELNVNALLLGDSALYLCASILSGASSYNEQFFGPGTRLTVL.

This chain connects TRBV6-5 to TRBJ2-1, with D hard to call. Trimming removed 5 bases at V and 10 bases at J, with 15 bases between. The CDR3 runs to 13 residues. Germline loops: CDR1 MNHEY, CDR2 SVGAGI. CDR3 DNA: TGTGCCAGCAGTAAGACGACCTCAAGGGAGCAGTTCTTC. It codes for CASSKTTSREQFF.

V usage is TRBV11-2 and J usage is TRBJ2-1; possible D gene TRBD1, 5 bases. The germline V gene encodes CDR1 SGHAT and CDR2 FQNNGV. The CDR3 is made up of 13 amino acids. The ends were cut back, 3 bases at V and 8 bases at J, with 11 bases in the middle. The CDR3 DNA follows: TGTGCCAGCAGCTTTCAGGGTGGCGATGAGCAGTTCTTC. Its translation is CASSFQGGDEQFF.

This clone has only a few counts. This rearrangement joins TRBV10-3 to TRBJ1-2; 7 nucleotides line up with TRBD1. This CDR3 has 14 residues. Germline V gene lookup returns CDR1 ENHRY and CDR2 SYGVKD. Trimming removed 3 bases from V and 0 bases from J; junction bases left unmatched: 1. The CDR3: CAISDGTANYGYTF. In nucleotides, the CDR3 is TGTGCCATCAGTGACGGGACAGCTAACTATGGCTACACCTTC.

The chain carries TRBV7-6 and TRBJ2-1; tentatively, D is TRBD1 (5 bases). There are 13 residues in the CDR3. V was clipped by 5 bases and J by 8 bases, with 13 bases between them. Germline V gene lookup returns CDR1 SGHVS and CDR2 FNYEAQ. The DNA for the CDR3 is TGTGCCAGCAGCGGACACCGTTGGCATGAGCAGTTCTTC. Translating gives CASSGHRWHEQFF.

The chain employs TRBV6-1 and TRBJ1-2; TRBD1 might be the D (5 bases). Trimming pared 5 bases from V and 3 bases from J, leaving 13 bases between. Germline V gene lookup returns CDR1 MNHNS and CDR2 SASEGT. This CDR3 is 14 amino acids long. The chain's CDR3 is CASSPNLGDYGYTF. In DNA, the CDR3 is TGTGCCAGCAGTCCCAATTTGGGGGACTATGGCTACACCTTC.

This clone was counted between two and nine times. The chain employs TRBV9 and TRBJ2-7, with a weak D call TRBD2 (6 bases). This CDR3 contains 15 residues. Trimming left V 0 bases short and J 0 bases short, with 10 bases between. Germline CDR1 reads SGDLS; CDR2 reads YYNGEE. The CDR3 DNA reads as TGTGCCAGCAGCGTAGGTGCGGGGTCCTCCTACGAGCAGTACTTC. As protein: CASSVGAGSSYEQYF.

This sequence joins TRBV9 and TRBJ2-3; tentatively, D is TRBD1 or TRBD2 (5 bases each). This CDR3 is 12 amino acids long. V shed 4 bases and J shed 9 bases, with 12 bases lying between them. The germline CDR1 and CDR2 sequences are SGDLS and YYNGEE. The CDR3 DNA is TGTGCCAGCAGCCACCGAGGGGTGACGCAGTATTTT. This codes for CASSHRGVTQYF.

CDR3 in DNA: TGTGCCAGCAGCAAGGGGCCCAGAACTAGCACAGATACGCAGTATTTT. Translating it yields CASSKGPRTSTDTQYF. V is TRBV5-6 and J is TRBJ2-3; perhaps TRBD1 as D (5 bases). This CDR3 has 16 amino acids. Between the trimmed V and J ends, which lost 4 bases and 0 bases, there was a span of 15 bases. Germline-derived CDR1 and CDR2 are SGHDT and YYEEEE. Based on the CDR3 plus reference TRBV5-6 and TRBJ2-3, the full variable domain is DAGVTQSPTHLIKTRGQQVTLRCSPKSGHDTVSWYQQALGQGPQFIFQYYEEEERQRGNFPDRFSGHQFPNYSSELNVNALLLGDSALYLCASSKGPRTSTDTQYFGPGTRLTVL.

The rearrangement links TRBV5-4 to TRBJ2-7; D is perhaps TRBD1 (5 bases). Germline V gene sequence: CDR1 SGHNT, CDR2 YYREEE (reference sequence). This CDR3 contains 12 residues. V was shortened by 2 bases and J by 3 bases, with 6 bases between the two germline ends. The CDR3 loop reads CASSFDSYEQYF. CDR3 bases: TGTGCCAGCAGCTTTGACAGCTACGAGCAGTACTTC. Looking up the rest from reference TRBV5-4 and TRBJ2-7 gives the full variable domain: ETGVTQSPTHLIKTRGQQVTLRCSSQSGHNTVSWYQQALGQGPQFIFQYYREEENGRGNFPPRFSGLQFPNYSSELNVNALELDDSALYLCASSFDSYEQYFGPGTRLTVT.

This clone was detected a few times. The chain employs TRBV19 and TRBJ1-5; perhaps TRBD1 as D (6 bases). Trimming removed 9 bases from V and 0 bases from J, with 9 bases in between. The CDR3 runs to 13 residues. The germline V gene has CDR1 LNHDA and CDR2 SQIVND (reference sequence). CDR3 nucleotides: TGTGCCAGGCACAGGGCTAGCAATCAGCCCCAGCATTTT. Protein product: CARHRASNQPQHF.

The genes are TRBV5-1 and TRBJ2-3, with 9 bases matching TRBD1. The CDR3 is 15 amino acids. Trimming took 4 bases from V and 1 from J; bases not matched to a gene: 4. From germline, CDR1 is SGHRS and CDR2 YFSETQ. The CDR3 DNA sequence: TGCGCCAGCAGCGGGACAGGGTTCCGCACAGATACGCAGTATTTT. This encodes CASSGTGFRTDTQYF.

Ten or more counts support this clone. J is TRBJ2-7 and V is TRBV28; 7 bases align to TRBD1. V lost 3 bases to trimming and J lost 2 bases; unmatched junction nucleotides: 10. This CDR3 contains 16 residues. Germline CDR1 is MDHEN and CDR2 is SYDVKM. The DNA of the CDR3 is TGTGCCAGCAGTTTGTTAACAGGGGACCGAGCCTACGAGCAGTACTTC. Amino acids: CASSLLTGDRAYEQYF.

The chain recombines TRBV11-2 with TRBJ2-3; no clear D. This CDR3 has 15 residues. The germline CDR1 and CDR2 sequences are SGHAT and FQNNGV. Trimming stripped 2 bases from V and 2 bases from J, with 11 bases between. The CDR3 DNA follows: TGTGCCAGCAGCTTACTCAACACTATCACAGATACGCAGTATTTT. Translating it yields CASSLLNTITDTQYF.

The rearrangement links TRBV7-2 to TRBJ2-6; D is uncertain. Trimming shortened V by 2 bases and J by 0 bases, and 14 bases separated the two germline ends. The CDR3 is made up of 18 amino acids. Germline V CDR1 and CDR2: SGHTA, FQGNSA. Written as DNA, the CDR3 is TGTGCCAGCAGCTTATACCGCATCGCACCCTCTGGGGCCAACGTCCTGACTTTC. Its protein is CASSLYRIAPSGANVLTF.

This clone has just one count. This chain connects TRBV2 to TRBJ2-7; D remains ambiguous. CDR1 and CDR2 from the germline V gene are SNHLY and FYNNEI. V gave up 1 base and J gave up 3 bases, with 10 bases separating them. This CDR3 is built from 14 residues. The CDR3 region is CASSEEVRRYEQYF. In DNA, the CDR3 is TGTGCCAGCAGTGAAGAAGTTCGCCGCTACGAGCAGTACTTC.

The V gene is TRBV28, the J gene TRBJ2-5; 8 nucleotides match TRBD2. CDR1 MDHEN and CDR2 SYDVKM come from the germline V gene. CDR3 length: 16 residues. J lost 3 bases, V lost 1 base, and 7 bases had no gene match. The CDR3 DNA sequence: TGTGCCAGCAGTTTATTTTCGGGAGGGCTTGAAGAGACCCAGTACTTC. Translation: CASSLFSGGLEETQYF.

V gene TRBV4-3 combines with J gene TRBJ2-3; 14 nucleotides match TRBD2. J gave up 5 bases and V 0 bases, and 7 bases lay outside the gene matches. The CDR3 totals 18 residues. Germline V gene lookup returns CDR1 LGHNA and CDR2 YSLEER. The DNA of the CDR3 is TGCGCCAGCAGCCAAGATCGGGGACTAGCGGGAGATCAAGATACGCAGTATTTT. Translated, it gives CASSQDRGLAGDQDTQYF.

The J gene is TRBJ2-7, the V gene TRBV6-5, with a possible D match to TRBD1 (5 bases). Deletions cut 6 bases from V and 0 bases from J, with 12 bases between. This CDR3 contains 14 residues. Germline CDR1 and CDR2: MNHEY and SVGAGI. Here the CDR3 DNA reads TGTGCCAGCAGCCGACAGTTCCCCTCCTACGAGCAGTACTTC. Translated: CASSRQFPSYEQYF.

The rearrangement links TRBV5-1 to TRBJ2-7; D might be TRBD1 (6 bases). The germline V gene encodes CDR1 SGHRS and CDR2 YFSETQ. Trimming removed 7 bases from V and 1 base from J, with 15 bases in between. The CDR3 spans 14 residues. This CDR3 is CASSDPGQSYEQYF. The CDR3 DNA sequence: TGCGCCAGCTCCGACCCCGGACAGTCCTACGAGCAGTACTTC.

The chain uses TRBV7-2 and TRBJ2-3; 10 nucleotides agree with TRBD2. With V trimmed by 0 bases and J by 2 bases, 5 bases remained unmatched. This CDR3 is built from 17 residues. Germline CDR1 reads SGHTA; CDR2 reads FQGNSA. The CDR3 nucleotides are TGTGCCAGCAGCTTAGCCAGCGGGAGGGCCGCCACAGATACGCAGTATTTT. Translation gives CASSLASGRAATDTQYF.

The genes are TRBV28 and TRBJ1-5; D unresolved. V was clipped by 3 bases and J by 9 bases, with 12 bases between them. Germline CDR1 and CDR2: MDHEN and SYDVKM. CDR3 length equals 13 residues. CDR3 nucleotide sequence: TGTGCCAGCAGTTTTTTTTACAGCAGGCCCCAGCATTTT. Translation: CASSFFYSRPQHF.

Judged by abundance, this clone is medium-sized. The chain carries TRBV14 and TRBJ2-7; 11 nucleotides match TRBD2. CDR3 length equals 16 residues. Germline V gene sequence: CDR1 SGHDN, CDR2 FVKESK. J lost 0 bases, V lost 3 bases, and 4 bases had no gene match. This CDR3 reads CASSQGTSGSSYEQYF. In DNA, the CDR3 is TGTGCCAGCAGCCAGGGGACTAGCGGAAGCTCCTACGAGCAGTACTTC.

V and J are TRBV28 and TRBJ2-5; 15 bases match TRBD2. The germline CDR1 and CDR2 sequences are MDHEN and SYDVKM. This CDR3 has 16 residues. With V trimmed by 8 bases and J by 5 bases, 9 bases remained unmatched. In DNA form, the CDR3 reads TGTGCCAGCTCACCTGGGACTAGCGGGAGGTGGGAGACCCAGTACTTC. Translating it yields CASSPGTSGRWETQYF.

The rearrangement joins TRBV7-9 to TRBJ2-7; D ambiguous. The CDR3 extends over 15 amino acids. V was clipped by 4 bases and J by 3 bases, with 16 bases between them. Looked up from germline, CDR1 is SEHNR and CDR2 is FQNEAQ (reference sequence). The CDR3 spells CASSSRTDPHYEQYF. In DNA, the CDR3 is TGTGCCAGCAGCTCTCGTACAGATCCTCACTACGAGCAGTACTTC.

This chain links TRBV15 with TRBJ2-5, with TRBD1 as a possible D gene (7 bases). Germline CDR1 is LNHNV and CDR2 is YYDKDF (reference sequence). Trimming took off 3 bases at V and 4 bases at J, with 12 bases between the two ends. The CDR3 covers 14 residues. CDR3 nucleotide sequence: TGTGCCACCAGCAGGGAGGGGGCGTCAGAGACCCAGTACTTC. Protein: CATSREGASETQYF. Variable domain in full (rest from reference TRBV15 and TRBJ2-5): DAMVIQNPRYQVTQFGKPVTLSCSQTLNHNVMYWYQQKSSQAPKLLFHYYDKDFNNEADTPDNFQSRRPNTSFCFLDIRSPGLGDTAMYLCATSREGASETQYFGPGTRLLVL.

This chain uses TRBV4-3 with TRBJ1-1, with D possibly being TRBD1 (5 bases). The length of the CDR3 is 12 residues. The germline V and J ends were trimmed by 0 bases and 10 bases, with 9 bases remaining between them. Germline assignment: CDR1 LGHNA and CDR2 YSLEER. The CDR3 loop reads CASSQDVGPAFF. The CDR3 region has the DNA TGCGCCAGCAGCCAAGATGTGGGACCAGCTTTCTTT.

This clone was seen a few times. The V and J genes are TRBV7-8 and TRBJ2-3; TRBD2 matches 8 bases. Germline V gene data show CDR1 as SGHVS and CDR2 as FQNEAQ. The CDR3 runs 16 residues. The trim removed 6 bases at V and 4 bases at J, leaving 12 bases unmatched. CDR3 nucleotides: TGTGCCAGCAGTGGGGGGGGAGCGGGAGTCCCAGATACGCAGTATTTT. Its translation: CASSGGGAGVPDTQYF.

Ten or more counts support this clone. The CDR3 here is CATSPDRVSNQPQHF. CDR3 DNA sequence: TGTGCCACCAGCCCAGACAGGGTAAGCAATCAGCCCCAGCATTTT. The J gene is TRBJ1-5, the V gene TRBV15, with TRBD1 matching 7 bases. V lost 5 bases, J lost 1 base, and 5 bases stayed unmatched. This CDR3 contains 15 residues. Germline-derived CDR1 and CDR2 are LNHNV and YYDKDF (reference sequence).